A single sample gave rise to the 19 T cell receptor beta chains below, sequenced in a study of T cell responses to AZD1222 COVID-19 vaccine. Profiling relied on immunoSEQ multiplex PCR, and the TCRdb table lists in-frame clones only, not all of them. The table records approximately 110,000 clones, approximately 85% of them present only once. The sequences come from peripheral blood, collected 28 days after the second AZD1222 dose. All receptors derive from an adult who received the AZD1222 COVID-19 vaccine.

The chain joins TRBV19 to TRBJ2-3, with TRBD2 identical over 11 bases. The length of the CDR3 is 20 residues. CDR1 and CDR2 from the germline V gene are LNHDA and SQIVND (reference sequence). The trim removed 3 bases at V and 2 bases at J, leaving 16 bases unmatched. CDR3: CASSIRKPGTSGPLTDTQYF. CDR3 bases: TGTGCCAGTAGTATTCGAAAGCCCGGGACTAGCGGTCCTCTCACAGATACGCAGTATTTT.

The chain combines TRBV19 with TRBJ1-2; no definite D call. Trimming removed 3 bases from V and 5 bases from J, with 13 bases in between. The CDR3 totals 14 residues. Germline lookup yields CDR1 LNHDA and CDR2 SQIVND (reference sequence). Written as DNA, the CDR3 is TGTGCCAGTAGTATCAATAGGCAGGAGTATGGCTACACCTTC. Translation gives CASSINRQEYGYTF. The whole variable domain, remainder taken from reference TRBV19 and TRBJ1-2, is DGGITQSPKYLFRKEGQNVTLSCEQNLNHDAMYWYRQDPGQGLRLIYYSQIVNDFQKGDIAEGYSVSREKKESFPLTVTSAQKNPTAFYLCASSINRQEYGYTFGSGTRLTVV.

The gene calls are TRBV11-2 and TRBJ2-7, with D possibly matching TRBD1 (6 bases). Trimming removed 0 bases from V and 0 bases from J, with 12 bases in between. Germline V gene lookup returns CDR1 SGHAT and CDR2 FQNNGV. This CDR3 has 16 residues. CDR3 in amino acids: CASSLDFPGHSYEQYF. In DNA form, the CDR3 reads TGTGCCAGCAGCTTAGATTTCCCGGGACACTCCTACGAGCAGTACTTC.

The chain has TRBV19 and TRBJ1-1; 8 bases line up with TRBD1. CDR1 is LNHDA and CDR2 is SQIVND in the germline V gene (reference sequence). The CDR3 loop spans 14 amino acids. V gave up 4 bases and J gave up 1 base; unmatched junction bases: 2. CDR3: CASSRQGTNTEAFF. The CDR3 DNA reads TGTGCCAGTAGTAGACAGGGGACGAACACTGAAGCTTTCTTT.

The gene calls are TRBV28 and TRBJ1-1, with D perhaps TRBD1 (6 bases). V lost 5 bases and J lost 10, with 11 bases in between. The CDR3 has 11 residues. Germline loops: CDR1 MDHEN, CDR2 SYDVKM. The CDR3 here is CASSHRERAFF. CDR3 nucleotide sequence: TGTGCCAGCAGTCACAGGGAGAGAGCTTTCTTT.

The CDR3 sequence: CASRQGARTEAFF. CDR3 sequence (DNA): TGTGCCAGCAGACAGGGGGCGCGGACTGAAGCTTTCTTT. The genes are TRBV2 and TRBJ1-1; 9 bases map to TRBD1. The CDR3 is 13 residues long. Germline assignment: CDR1 SNHLY and CDR2 FYNNEI. Trimming cost V 6 bases and J 5 bases; bases outside gene matches: 4.

The chain recombines TRBV7-9 with TRBJ1-4; 8 bases map to TRBD1. The germline CDR1 and CDR2 sequences are SEHNR and FQNEAQ (reference sequence). The CDR3 runs 15 residues. The V and J ends lost 1 base and 5 bases, in that order; junction bases with no gene match: 3. The CDR3 loop reads CASSLVGQGNEKLFF. CDR3 nucleotide sequence: TGTGCCAGCAGCTTAGTAGGACAGGGAAATGAAAAACTGTTTTTT. Using reference TRBV7-9 and TRBJ1-4 for the parts outside the CDR3, the full variable domain is DTGVSQNPRHKITKRGQNVTFRCDPISEHNRLYWYRQTLGQGPEFLTYFQNEAQLEKSRLLSDRFSAERPKGSFSTLEIQRTEQGDSAMYLCASSLVGQGNEKLFFGSGTQLSVL.

The chain carries TRBV3-1 (or the pseudogene TRBV3-2) and TRBJ1-5, with TRBD1 identical over 11 bases. Germline-derived CDR1 and CDR2 are LGHDT and YNNKEL (reference sequence). The CDR3 has 14 amino acids. The trim removed 3 bases at V and 6 bases at J, leaving 1 base unmatched. The CDR3 sequence is CASSHGTGGQPQHF. DNA of the CDR3: TGTGCCAGCAGCCACGGGACAGGGGGTCAGCCCCAGCATTTT.

The V gene is TRBV10-1, the J gene TRBJ2-7; D uncertain. V was trimmed by 0 bases and J by 3 bases, leaving 3 bases between them. Germline-derived CDR1 and CDR2 are WNHNN and SYGVQD (reference sequence). This CDR3 has 12 amino acids. This CDR3 reads CASSESIYEQYF. The CDR3 nucleotides read TGCGCCAGCAGTGAGTCGATCTACGAGCAGTACTTC.

The genes are TRBV6-5 and TRBJ2-3; D is perhaps TRBD1 (6 bases). V lost 6 bases and J lost 3, with 13 bases in between. The CDR3 length is 14 residues. Germline V gene sequence: CDR1 MNHEY, CDR2 SVGAGI. The CDR3 DNA sequence: TGTGCCAGCAGGGTCAGGGGCGGAACAGATACGCAGTATTTT. Translated: CASRVRGGTDTQYF.

This clone was recorded once. The chain's CDR3 is CATADRNLGSGANVLTF. Written as DNA, the CDR3 is TGTGCCACCGCGGACAGGAATCTTGGCTCTGGGGCCAACGTCCTGACTTTC. The chain uses TRBV10-3 and TRBJ2-6, with 7 bases that match TRBD1. The CDR3 extends over 17 amino acids. J was trimmed by 0 bases and V by 10 bases; bases with no gene match: 12. The germline V gene encodes CDR1 ENHRY and CDR2 SYGVKD.

V usage is TRBV3-1 (or the pseudogene TRBV3-2) and J usage is TRBJ1-2; no definite D call. Between the trimmed V and J ends, which lost 0 bases and 3 bases, there was a span of 17 bases. The CDR3 is 17 amino acids. CDR1 and CDR2 (germline): LGHDT, YNNKEL (reference sequence). The CDR3 protein is CASSQEGRGPSDYGYTF. CDR3 coding DNA: TGTGCCAGCAGCCAAGAGGGCCGCGGCCCTTCGGACTATGGCTACACCTTC.

The V and J genes are TRBV5-6 and TRBJ1-2, with no clear D. CDR1 and CDR2 (germline): SGHDT, YYEEEE. Trimming pared 6 bases from V and 0 bases from J, leaving 15 bases between. The CDR3 consists of 15 residues. CDR3 DNA sequence: TGTGCCAGCACCTTACGGACTGGAGCTAACTATGGCTACACCTTC. Protein sequence: CASTLRTGANYGYTF.

This chain uses TRBV7-9 with TRBJ2-3, with 14 bases that match TRBD2. J lost 1 base, V lost 5 bases, and 14 bases had no gene match. This CDR3 has 20 amino acids. Per germline, CDR1 SEHNR and CDR2 FQNEAQ (reference sequence). CDR3 nucleotide sequence: TGTGCCAGCAGCAAATTAGGGACTAGCGGGGGCAATACCGGCACAGATACGCAGTATTTT. It translates to CASSKLGTSGGNTGTDTQYF.

J is TRBJ2-5 and V is TRBV5-4; the D call may be TRBD1 or TRBD2 (5 bases each). V dropped 4 bases and J dropped 2 bases, with 18 bases sitting between them. Germline values: CDR1 SGHNT, CDR2 YYREEE (reference sequence). This CDR3 spans 16 amino acids. In nucleotides, the CDR3 is TGTGCCAGCAGCCAGGCTGGGGGTTTGGAGCAAGAGACCCAGTACTTC. It yields the protein CASSQAGGLEQETQYF.

This chain connects TRBV2 to TRBJ1-6, with 12 bases aligning to TRBD1. CDR1 and CDR2 (germline): SNHLY, FYNNEI. Germline trimming cut 6 bases from V and 9 bases from J; bases unmatched to any gene: 9. This CDR3 has 16 residues. In DNA, the CDR3 is TGTGCCAGCAGACACGGGACAGGGGGCTCGAGTTCACCCCTCCACTTT. It yields the protein CASRHGTGGSSSPLHF. The full variable domain, in which reference TRBV2 and TRBJ1-6 provide the parts outside the CDR3, is EPEVTQTPSHQVTQMGQEVILRCVPISNHLYFYWYRQILGQKVEFLVSFYNNEISEKSEIFDDQFSVERPDGSNFTLKIRSTKLEDSAMYFCASRHGTGGSSSPLHFGNGTRLTVT.

This clone was picked up a small number of times. The chain employs TRBV5-4 and TRBJ1-1; D remains ambiguous. V shed 1 base and J shed 3 bases, with 4 bases lying between them. This CDR3 region has 12 residues. Germline lookup yields CDR1 SGHNT and CDR2 YYREEE (reference sequence). The CDR3 is CASSLQDTEAFF. CDR3 DNA: TGTGCCAGCAGCTTGCAGGACACTGAAGCTTTCTTT.

This clone showed up just once. The chain is built from TRBV29-1 and TRBJ1-2; D remains unclear. The CDR3 runs 12 residues. Germline CDR1 and CDR2: SQVTM and ANQGSEA. V dropped 7 bases and J dropped 2 bases, with 11 bases sitting between them. In DNA, the CDR3 is TGCAGCGCTACATCCGGGAACTATGGCTACACCTTC. It codes for CSATSGNYGYTF.

The chain has TRBV19 and TRBJ1-2; 10 bases match TRBD1. The V segment lost 3 bases and the J segment 2 bases; nucleotides outside the gene matches: 3. The CDR3 runs 15 residues. Germline CDR1 and CDR2: LNHDA and SQIVND (reference sequence). The DNA of the CDR3 is TGTGCCAGTAGTATCCCGGGACAGGGGAACTATGGCTACACCTTC. Translating gives CASSIPGQGNYGYTF.